This passage covers 15 T cell receptor beta chains from one sample sequenced in a study of T cell clonotyping in hematopoietic cell transplantation. Produced via immunoSEQ multiplex PCR; TCRdb's table is partial and in-frame only. Of tens of thousands of clones listed, about 95% are singletons. This sample's time point: recipient sample about 28 days before transplant, after cytoreduction. Sequencing used peripheral blood mononuclear cells, obtained before stem cell transplant. The receptor source for this set is a woman aged 50 to 60 with acute myeloid leukemia. Some clones in this sample may be carry-over from other donors' samples.

The chain recombines TRBV2 with TRBJ1-1, with D perhaps TRBD1 (5 bases). The CDR3 length is 14 residues. The V gene's germline CDR1 is SNHLY and CDR2 FYNNEI. Trimming pared 6 bases from V and 1 base from J, leaving 12 bases between. The CDR3 protein is CASRPTAPNTEAFF. In nucleotides, the CDR3 is TGTGCCAGCAGGCCGACAGCACCGAACACTGAAGCTTTCTTT. The whole variable domain, remainder taken from reference TRBV2 and TRBJ1-1, is EPEVTQTPSHQVTQMGQEVILRCVPISNHLYFYWYRQILGQKVEFLVSFYNNEISEKSEIFDDQFSVERPDGSNFTLKIRSTKLEDSAMYFCASRPTAPNTEAFFGQGTRLTVV.

The CDR3 DNA is TGTGCCAGCACCTTCCCGGGAGGGCCCTACGAGCAGTACTTC. Amino acids: CASTFPGGPYEQYF. V is TRBV6-6 and J is TRBJ2-7, with TRBD2 identical over 8 bases. Losses at the gene ends were 7 bases for V and 2 bases for J; bases not matched to a gene: 7. Germline CDR1 reads MNHNY; CDR2 reads SVGAGI (reference sequence). CDR3 length: 14 residues.

The rearrangement uses TRBV4-1 and TRBJ2-5; no definite D call. The germline CDR1 and CDR2 sequences are MGHRA and YSYEKL. V dropped 0 bases and J dropped 0 bases, with 8 bases sitting between them. The CDR3 runs 15 residues. CDR3 bases: TGCGCCAGCAGCCAAGATATGGCTTACCAAGAGACCCAGTACTTC. This gives the protein CASSQDMAYQETQYF.

The V gene is TRBV11-2, the J gene TRBJ1-1; 7 bases fit TRBD1. The CDR3 totals 14 residues. Per germline, CDR1 SGHAT and CDR2 FQNNGV. After removal of 3 bases from V and 8 bases from J, the junction contained 9 bases not matched to a gene. The CDR3 nucleotides are TGTGCCAGCAGCTTGATGACAGGGACGGGCGAAGCTTTCTTT. It specifies CASSLMTGTGEAFF.

The J gene is TRBJ2-3, the V gene TRBV9; no definite D call. In germline, CDR1 is SGDLS, CDR2 YYNGEE. The length of the CDR3 is 14 residues. The V gene lost 4 bases and the J gene lost 2 bases, with 11 bases spanning the gap. Here the CDR3 DNA reads TGTGCCAGCAGCTTTACTCCTACCACAGATACGCAGTATTTT. Its protein product is CASSFTPTTDTQYF. Complete variable domain (other parts from reference TRBV9 and TRBJ2-3): DSGVTQTPKHLITATGQRVTLRCSPRSGDLSVYWYQQSLDQGLQFLIQYYNGEERAKGNILERFSAQQFPDLHSELNLSSLELGDSALYFCASSFTPTTDTQYFGPGTRLTVL.

This clone was seen once. This sequence joins TRBV4-1 and TRBJ1-2; 9 nucleotides agree with TRBD1. Unmatched junction bases numbered 4, after V lost 3 bases and J lost 2 bases. Germline V gene lookup returns CDR1 MGHRA and CDR2 YSYEKL. The CDR3 extends over 15 amino acids. The CDR3 here is CASSHEDRGNYGYTF. The CDR3 DNA follows: TGCGCCAGCAGCCACGAGGACAGGGGAAACTATGGCTACACCTTC.

The CDR3 nucleotides are TGTGCCAGCAGTTATGATAGAAACGCTGAAGCTTTCTTT. This translates into CASSYDRNAEAFF. The chain employs TRBV6-6 and TRBJ1-1; no definite D call. Germline V gene lookup returns CDR1 MNHNY and CDR2 SVGAGI (reference sequence). V was pared by 3 bases and J by 6 bases, with 11 bases between. CDR3 length: 13 amino acids.

This rearrangement joins TRBV5-1 to TRBJ1-2; no definite D call. The V gene's germline CDR1 is SGHRS and CDR2 YFSETQ. This CDR3 region has 15 residues. Trimming stripped 0 bases from V and 4 bases from J, with 13 bases between. CDR3 residues: CASSLASRALYGYTF. In DNA, the CDR3 is TGCGCCAGCAGCTTGGCCTCGAGGGCTCTCTATGGCTACACCTTC.

CDR3 protein: CASSSGRTEIYSGANVLTF. The CDR3 DNA reads as TGTGCCAGCAGCTCGGGCAGGACAGAGATTTACTCTGGGGCCAACGTCCTGACTTTC. V is TRBV27 and J is TRBJ2-6, with D perhaps TRBD1 (6 bases). Germline V lookup: CDR1 MNHEY, CDR2 SMNVEV (reference sequence). The CDR3 consists of 19 residues. The germline V and J ends were trimmed by 6 bases and 0 bases, with 21 bases remaining between them.

This sequence joins TRBV4-1 and TRBJ2-5; D is undetermined. Germline V gene lookup returns CDR1 MGHRA and CDR2 YSYEKL. The CDR3 length is 16 residues. The V gene lost 4 bases and the J gene lost 0 bases, with 15 bases spanning the gap. The CDR3 protein is CASSPTVGVYQETQYF. CDR3 bases: TGCGCCAGCAGCCCCACCGTTGGGGTGTACCAAGAGACCCAGTACTTC.

The chain combines TRBV28 with TRBJ2-7, with 9 bases aligning to TRBD1. The V gene end was trimmed by 6 bases and the J gene end by 1 base; junction bases not matched to a gene: 7. This CDR3 has 15 residues. CDR1 and CDR2 from the germline V gene are MDHEN and SYDVKM. The CDR3 here is CASSPGTGSSYEQYF. CDR3 nucleotide sequence: TGTGCCAGCAGCCCTGGGACAGGGTCTTCCTACGAGCAGTACTTC.

This clone appeared a single time. The V and J genes are TRBV5-1 and TRBJ1-5; 9 bases align to TRBD1. The CDR3 runs to 15 residues. Germline CDR1 and CDR2: SGHRS and YFSETQ. Trimming cost V 0 bases and J 5 bases; bases outside gene matches: 3. Here the CDR3 reads CASSLGTGEDQPQHF. CDR3 nucleotides: TGCGCCAGCAGCTTGGGGACAGGGGAGGATCAGCCCCAGCATTTT.

The chain joins TRBV28 to TRBJ1-5; D is unresolved. In germline, CDR1 is MDHEN, CDR2 SYDVKM. V lost 2 bases to trimming and J lost 8 bases, with 16 bases between them. The CDR3 consists of 15 residues. CDR3 nucleotide sequence: TGTGCCAGCAGTTTACTTCGGACGGTCCAAGAGCCCCAGCATTTT. This sequence encodes CASSLLRTVQEPQHF.

This chain links TRBV5-1 with TRBJ2-1; 7 bases line up with TRBD2. The germline V gene encodes CDR1 SGHRS and CDR2 YFSETQ. This CDR3 has 16 amino acids. V shed 0 bases and J 4 bases; nucleotides not matched to a gene: 7. The CDR3 DNA reads TGCGCCAGCAGCTTGGCCTTGCTAGCGGAGTACAATGAGCAGTTCTTC. It specifies CASSLALLAEYNEQFF.

The chain joins TRBV5-1 to TRBJ2-7; 11 bases map to TRBD2. Germline V lookup: CDR1 SGHRS, CDR2 YFSETQ. V was pared by 4 bases and J by 5 bases, with 11 bases of the junction left unmatched. The CDR3 length is 16 residues. CDR3 nucleotides: TGCGCCAGCAGCCGTCGTAGCGGGAGGGTGACTAACGAGCAGTACTTC. It specifies CASSRRSGRVTNEQYF.